A single sample is the source of the 16 T cell receptor beta chains below, sequenced in a study of T cells in localized non-small cell lung cancer. Assay: immunoSEQ multiplex PCR; the TCRdb copy retains only in-frame clones and omits some. The sample carries about 130,000 clones, about 89% recorded once. Sequencing was performed on peripheral blood, taken before any cancer treatment. These TCRs come from a female donor at least 60 years old with stage I lung adenocarcinoma.

The chain uses TRBV7-2 and TRBJ2-1; a weak D match, TRBD1 (5 bases). V was cut by 3 bases and J by 6 bases, with 9 bases left in between. Germline V lookup: CDR1 SGHTA, CDR2 FQGNSA. This CDR3 has 13 residues. CDR3 residues: CASSFDRGNEQFF. The CDR3 DNA reads as TGTGCCAGCAGCTTCGACAGAGGCAATGAGCAGTTCTTC. Based on the CDR3 plus reference TRBV7-2 and TRBJ2-1, the full variable domain is GAGVSQSPSNKVTEKGKDVELRCDPISGHTALYWYRQSLGQGLEFLIYFQGNSAPDKSGLPSDRFSAERTGGSVSTLTIQRTQQEDSAVYLCASSFDRGNEQFFGPGTRLTVL.

The V call is TRBV15, the J call TRBJ1-3; no reliable D call. V was clipped by 5 bases and J by 0 bases, with 11 bases between them. Germline CDR1 reads LNHNV; CDR2 reads YYDKDF (reference sequence). This CDR3 region has 15 residues. Written as DNA, the CDR3 is TGTGCCACCAGCGCACGACACATCTCTGGAAACACCATATATTTT. It encodes CATSARHISGNTIYF.

The gene calls are TRBV2 and TRBJ2-1; 9 bases agree with TRBD2. V lost 7 bases, J lost 8 bases, and 9 bases stayed unmatched. The CDR3 length is 14 residues. Germline assignment: CDR1 SNHLY and CDR2 FYNNEI. The CDR3 DNA reads as TGTGCCAGCACATTAGCGGGAGAAAGCGATGAGCAGTTCTTC. As protein: CASTLAGESDEQFF.

The gene calls are TRBV5-1 and TRBJ1-4, with a tentative D call TRBD1 (5 bases). There are 15 residues in the CDR3. The V gene lost 6 bases and the J gene lost 4 bases, with 16 bases spanning the gap. Per germline, CDR1 SGHRS and CDR2 YFSETQ. CDR3 sequence (DNA): TGCGCCAGCAACCAGCAGGGTTTGGGTAATGAAAAACTGTTTTTT. This encodes CASNQQGLGNEKLFF.

The chain combines TRBV5-1 with TRBJ2-5, with 9 bases identical to TRBD2. The length of the CDR3 is 18 residues. Trimming cost V 0 bases and J 4 bases; bases outside gene matches: 13. Germline V gene lookup returns CDR1 SGHRS and CDR2 YFSETQ. In DNA, the CDR3 is TGCGCCAGCAGCTTGGCCCCTAGCGGGATTAGCGCGGGAGAGACCCAGTACTTC. It encodes CASSLAPSGISAGETQYF.

This clone appeared a few times. The V call is TRBV29-1, the J call TRBJ2-1; 7 nucleotides match TRBD1. Germline V lookup: CDR1 SQVTM, CDR2 ANQGSEA. J was trimmed by 4 bases and V by 3 bases; bases with no gene match: 3. The CDR3 spans 13 residues. The DNA for the CDR3 is TGCAGCGTTGAGGTGGGACAGTACAATGAGCAGTTCTTC. This codes for CSVEVGQYNEQFF.

The rearrangement links TRBV6-1 to TRBJ2-7, with 9 bases lining up with TRBD1. The germline V gene encodes CDR1 MNHNS and CDR2 SASEGT. CDR3 length: 17 residues. The trim removed 4 bases at V and 3 bases at J, leaving 13 bases unmatched. This chain's CDR3 is CASSGASTGGPIYEQYF. The CDR3 nucleotides are TGTGCCAGCAGTGGGGCTTCGACAGGGGGGCCGATCTACGAGCAGTACTTC.

The J gene is TRBJ2-1, the V gene TRBV12-5; D remains unclear. Germline loops: CDR1 LGHNT, CDR2 FRNRAP. V was shortened by 6 bases and J by 7 bases, with 10 bases between the two germline ends. The CDR3 has 12 amino acids. CDR3 sequence reads: CASGKAQNEQFF. The CDR3 bases are TGTGCTAGTGGGAAAGCTCAGAATGAGCAGTTCTTC.

This chain uses TRBV7-9 with TRBJ2-1; D remains ambiguous. Trimming removed 5 bases at V and 3 bases at J, with 8 bases between. Germline V gene lookup returns CDR1 SEHNR and CDR2 FQNEAQ (reference sequence). The CDR3 length is 13 residues. The CDR3 loop reads CASSRGSYNEQFF. The DNA of the CDR3 is TGTGCCAGCAGCCGCGGCAGCTACAATGAGCAGTTCTTC.

The J gene is TRBJ1-3, the V gene TRBV7-9; D gene unclear. The CDR3 consists of 14 residues. Germline lookup yields CDR1 SEHNR and CDR2 FQNEAQ (reference sequence). V lost 5 bases, J lost 0 bases, and 8 bases lay in between. Written as DNA, the CDR3 is TGTGCCAGCAGCGATAAGAACTCTGGAAACACCATATATTTT. Its protein product is CASSDKNSGNTIYF.

CDR3 nucleotide sequence: TGTGCCAGCACCCAAGCTGTGGGCCAGCCGTGGGGCTACACCTTC. As protein: CASTQAVGQPWGYTF. V usage is TRBV6-5 and J usage is TRBJ1-2; D remains ambiguous. Germline V CDR1 and CDR2: MNHEY, SVGAGI. V dropped 7 bases and J dropped 8 bases, with 23 bases sitting between them. This CDR3 contains 15 residues.

The chain combines TRBV11-3 with TRBJ2-1; TRBD1 aligns across 7 bases. The CDR3 extends over 16 amino acids. Germline trimming cut 4 bases from V and 6 bases from J; bases unmatched to any gene: 12. CDR1 is SGHNT and CDR2 is YENEEA in the germline V gene. DNA of the CDR3: TGTGCCAGCAGCTCTAACAGGGGCTTAGAGGCCAATGAGCAGTTCTTC. It yields the protein CASSSNRGLEANEQFF.

The rearrangement uses TRBV7-2 and TRBJ2-7; 12 bases agree with TRBD1. Germline V gene sequence: CDR1 SGHTA, CDR2 FQGNSA. The V segment lost 5 bases and the J segment 3 bases; nucleotides outside the gene matches: 5. The CDR3 length is 15 residues. As DNA, the CDR3 is TGTGCCAGCAGCCCAGGGACAGGGGGCTTCTACGAGCAGTACTTC. Its protein product is CASSPGTGGFYEQYF.

The rearrangement links TRBV7-3 to TRBJ2-3, with 10 bases fitting TRBD2. The CDR3 extends over 16 amino acids. With 2 bases clipped from V and 9 bases from J, the junction kept 11 bases outside the gene matches. Per the germline V gene, CDR1 is SGHTA and CDR2 is FQGTGA. The CDR3 coding sequence is TGTGCCAGCAGCTTACTAGCGGGAGCTCAGGGGGAGACGCAGTATTTT. It specifies CASSLLAGAQGETQYF.

This clone occurred once. The chain employs TRBV11-3 and TRBJ2-1; D might be TRBD1 (5 bases). CDR1 and CDR2 from the germline V gene are SGHNT and YENEEA. Trimming removed 3 bases at V and 9 bases at J, with 15 bases between. This CDR3 comprises 14 residues. Written as DNA, the CDR3 is TGTGCCAGCAGCTTTTATGGGCTTCAGGGTGAGCAGTTCTTC. This sequence encodes CASSFYGLQGEQFF.

J is TRBJ1-2 and V is TRBV5-4, with no clear D. The germline V gene has CDR1 SGHNT and CDR2 YYREEE (reference sequence). The ends were cut back, 2 bases at V and 0 bases at J, with 5 bases in the middle. CDR3 length: 13 residues. CDR3 nucleotide sequence: TGTGCCAGCAGCTTCGCTTCTAACTATGGCTACACCTTC. Translation gives CASSFASNYGYTF.